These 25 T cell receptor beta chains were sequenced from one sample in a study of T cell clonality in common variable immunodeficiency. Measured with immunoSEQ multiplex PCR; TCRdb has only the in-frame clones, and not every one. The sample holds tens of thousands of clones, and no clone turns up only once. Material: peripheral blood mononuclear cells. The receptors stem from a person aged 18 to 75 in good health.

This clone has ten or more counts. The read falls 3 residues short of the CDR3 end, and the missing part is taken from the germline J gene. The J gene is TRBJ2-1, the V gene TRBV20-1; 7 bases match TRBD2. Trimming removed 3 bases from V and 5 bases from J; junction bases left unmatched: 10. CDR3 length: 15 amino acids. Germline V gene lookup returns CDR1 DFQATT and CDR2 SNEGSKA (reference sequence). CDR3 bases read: TGCAGTGCTAGTTCGTGGGAGCGGGGCGACAATGAG. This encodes CSASSWERGDNE. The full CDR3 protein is CSASSWERGDNEQFF.

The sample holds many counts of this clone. The CDR3 loop is CASSAYRGVANEKLFF. Partial CDR3 DNA: TGTGCCAGCAGTGCCTACAGGGGAGTAGCTAATGAAAAA. The chain is built from TRBV6-1 and TRBJ1-4; 7 bases agree with TRBD1. Coverage ceases 3 residues before the CDR3 finishes, and the germline J gene fills in the end. V shed 4 bases and J 3 bases; nucleotides not matched to a gene: 8. The CDR3 covers 16 residues. Germline CDR1 reads MNHNS; CDR2 reads SASEGT.

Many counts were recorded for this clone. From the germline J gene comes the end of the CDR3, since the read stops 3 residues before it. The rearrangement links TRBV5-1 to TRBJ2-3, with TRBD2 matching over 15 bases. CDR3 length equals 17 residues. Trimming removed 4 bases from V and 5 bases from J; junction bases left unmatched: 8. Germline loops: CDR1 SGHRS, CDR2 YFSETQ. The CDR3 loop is CASSPRTSGGVVDTQYF. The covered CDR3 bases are TGCGCCAGCAGCCCAAGGACTAGCGGGGGGGTGGTAGATACG.

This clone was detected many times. The part of the CDR3 DNA that was read is TGCAGGCCTAGCCGGCGGGGGTATGGC. The encoded protein is CRPSRRGYG. The CDR3 reads in full as CRPSRRGYGYTF. The genes are TRBV20-1 and TRBJ1-2; a weak D match, TRBD1 (5 bases). Read coverage stops 3 residues before the CDR3 terminus; the germline J gene supplies the remainder. Germline V gene sequence: CDR1 DFQATT, CDR2 SNEGSKA (reference sequence). This CDR3 is built from 12 residues.

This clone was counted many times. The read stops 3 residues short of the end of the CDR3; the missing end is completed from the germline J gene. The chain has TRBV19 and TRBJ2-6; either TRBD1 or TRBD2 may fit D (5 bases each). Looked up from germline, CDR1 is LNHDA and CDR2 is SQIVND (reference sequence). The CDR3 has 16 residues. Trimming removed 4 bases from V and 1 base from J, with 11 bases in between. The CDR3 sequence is CASSRGAFSGANVLTF. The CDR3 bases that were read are TGTGCCAGTAGTAGAGGGGCCTTTTCTGGGGCCAACGTC.

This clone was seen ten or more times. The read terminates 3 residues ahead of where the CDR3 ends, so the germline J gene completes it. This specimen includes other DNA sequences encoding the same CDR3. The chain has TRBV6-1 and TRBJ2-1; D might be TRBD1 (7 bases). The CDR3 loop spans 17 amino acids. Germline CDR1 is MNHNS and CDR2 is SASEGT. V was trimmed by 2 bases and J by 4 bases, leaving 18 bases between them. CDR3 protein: CASSETLEGAAYNEQFF. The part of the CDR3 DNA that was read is TGTGCCAGCAGTGAAACTCTGGAGGGGGCCGCTTACAATGAG.

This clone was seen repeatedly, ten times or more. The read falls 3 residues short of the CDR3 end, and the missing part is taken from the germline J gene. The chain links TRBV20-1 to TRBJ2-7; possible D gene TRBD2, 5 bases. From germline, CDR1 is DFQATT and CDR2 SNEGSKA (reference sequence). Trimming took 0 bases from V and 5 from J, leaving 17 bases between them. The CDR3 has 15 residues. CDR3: CSARDRRGFLHEQYF. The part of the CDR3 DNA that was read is TGCAGTGCTAGAGATCGACGGGGTTTCCTCCACGAG.

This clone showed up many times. The CDR3 DNA, read in part, is TGCGCCAGCAAGTTAGCGGGAGCTAGAGATACG. It is translated as CASKLAGARDT. The whole CDR3 is CASKLAGARDTQYF. The V call is TRBV5-1, the J call TRBJ2-3; 9 bases map to TRBD2. With the read ending 3 residues before the CDR3 end, the germline J gene is used to fill in that end. Germline V gives CDR1 SGHRS, CDR2 YFSETQ. The V segment lost 6 bases and the J segment 5 bases; nucleotides outside the gene matches: 7. This CDR3 comprises 14 residues. Complete variable domain (other parts from reference TRBV5-1 and TRBJ2-3): KAGVTQTPRYLIKTRGQQVTLSCSPISGHRSVSWYQQTPGQGLQFLFEYFSETQRNKGNFPGRFSGRQFSNSRSEMNVSTLELGDSALYLCASKLAGARDTQYFGPGTRLTVL.

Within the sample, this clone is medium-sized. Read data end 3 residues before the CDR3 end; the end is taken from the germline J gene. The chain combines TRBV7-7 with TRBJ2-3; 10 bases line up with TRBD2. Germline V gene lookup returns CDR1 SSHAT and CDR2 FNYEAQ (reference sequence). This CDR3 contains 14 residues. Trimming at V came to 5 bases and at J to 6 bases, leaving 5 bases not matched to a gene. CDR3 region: CASSPASGGDTQYF. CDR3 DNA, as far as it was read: TGTGCCAGCAGCCCTGCTAGCGGGGGTGATACG.

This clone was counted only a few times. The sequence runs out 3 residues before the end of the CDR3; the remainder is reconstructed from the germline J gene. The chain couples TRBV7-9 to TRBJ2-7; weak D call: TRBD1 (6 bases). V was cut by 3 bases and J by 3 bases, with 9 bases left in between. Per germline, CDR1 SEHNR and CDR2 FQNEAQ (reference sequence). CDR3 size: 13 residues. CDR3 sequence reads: CASSFGGGYEQYF. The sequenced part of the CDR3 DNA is TGTGCCAGCAGCTTTGGGGGCGGCTACGAG.

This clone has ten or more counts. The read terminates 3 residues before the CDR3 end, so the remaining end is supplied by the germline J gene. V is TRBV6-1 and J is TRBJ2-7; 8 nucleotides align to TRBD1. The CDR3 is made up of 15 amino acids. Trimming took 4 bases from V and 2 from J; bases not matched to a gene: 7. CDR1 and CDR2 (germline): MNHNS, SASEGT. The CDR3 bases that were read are TGTGCCAGCAGTGCCGACCGGGACAGGACCTACGAG. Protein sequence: CASSADRDRTYE. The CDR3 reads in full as CASSADRDRTYEQYF.

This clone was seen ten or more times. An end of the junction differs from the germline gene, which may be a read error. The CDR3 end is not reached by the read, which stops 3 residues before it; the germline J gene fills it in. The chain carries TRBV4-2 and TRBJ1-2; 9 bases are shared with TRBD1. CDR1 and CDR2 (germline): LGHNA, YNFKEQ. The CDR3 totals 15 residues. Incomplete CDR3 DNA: TGCGCCAGCAGCCCCCGGACAGGGGACTACTATGGC. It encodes CASSPRTGDYYG. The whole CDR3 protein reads CASSPRTGDYYGYTF.

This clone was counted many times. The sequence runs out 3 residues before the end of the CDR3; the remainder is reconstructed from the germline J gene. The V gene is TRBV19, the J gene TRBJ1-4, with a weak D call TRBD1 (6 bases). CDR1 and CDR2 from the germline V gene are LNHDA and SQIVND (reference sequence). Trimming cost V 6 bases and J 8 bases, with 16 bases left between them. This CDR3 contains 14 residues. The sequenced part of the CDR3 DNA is TGTGCCAGTAGCCGACAGGCAATTGGGGAAAAA. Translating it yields CASSRQAIGEK. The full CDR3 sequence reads CASSRQAIGEKLFF.

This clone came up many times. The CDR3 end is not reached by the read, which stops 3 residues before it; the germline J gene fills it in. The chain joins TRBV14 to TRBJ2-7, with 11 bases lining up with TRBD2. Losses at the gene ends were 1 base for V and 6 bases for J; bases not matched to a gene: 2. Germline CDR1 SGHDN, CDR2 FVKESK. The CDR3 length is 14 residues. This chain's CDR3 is CASSQGLAGFEQYF. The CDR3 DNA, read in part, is TGTGCCAGCAGCCAAGGACTAGCGGGGTTCGAG. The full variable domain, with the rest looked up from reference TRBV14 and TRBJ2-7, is EAGVTQFPSHSVIEKGQTVTLRCDPISGHDNLYWYRRVMGKEIKFLLHFVKESKQDESGMPNNRFLAERTGGTYSTLKVQPAELEDSGVYFCASSQGLAGFEQYFGPGTRLTVT.

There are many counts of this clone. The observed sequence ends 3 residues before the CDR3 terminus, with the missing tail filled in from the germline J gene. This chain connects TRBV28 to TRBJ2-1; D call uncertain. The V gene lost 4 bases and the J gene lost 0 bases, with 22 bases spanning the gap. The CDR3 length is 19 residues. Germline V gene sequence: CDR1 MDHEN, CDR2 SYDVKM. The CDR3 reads CASSSIVRTTKSSYNEQFF. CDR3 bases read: TGTGCCAGCAGTTCGATCGTACGAACCACTAAGAGCTCCTACAATGAG. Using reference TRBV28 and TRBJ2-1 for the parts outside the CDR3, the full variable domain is DVKVTQSSRYLVKRTGEKVFLECVQDMDHENMFWYRQDPGLGLRLIYFSYDVKMKEKGDIPEGYSVSREKKERFSLILESASTNQTSMYLCASSSIVRTTKSSYNEQFFGPGTRLTVL.

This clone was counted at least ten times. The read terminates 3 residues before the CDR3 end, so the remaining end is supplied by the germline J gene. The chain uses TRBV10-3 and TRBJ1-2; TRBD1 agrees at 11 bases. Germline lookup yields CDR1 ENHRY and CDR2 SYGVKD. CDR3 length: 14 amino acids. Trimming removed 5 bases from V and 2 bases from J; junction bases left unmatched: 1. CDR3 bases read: TGTGCCATCAGTTGGACAGGGGGCAACTATGGC. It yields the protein CAISWTGGNYG. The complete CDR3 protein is CAISWTGGNYGYTF.

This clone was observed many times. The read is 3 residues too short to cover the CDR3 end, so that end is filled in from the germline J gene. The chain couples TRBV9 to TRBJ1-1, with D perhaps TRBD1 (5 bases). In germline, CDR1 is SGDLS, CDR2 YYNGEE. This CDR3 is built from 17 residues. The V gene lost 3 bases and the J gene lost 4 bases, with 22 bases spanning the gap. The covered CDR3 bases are TGTGCCAGCAGCGGAGGACAAGGGAAGGGCGTTGGCACTGAA. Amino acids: CASSGGQGKGVGTE. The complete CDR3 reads CASSGGQGKGVGTEAFF. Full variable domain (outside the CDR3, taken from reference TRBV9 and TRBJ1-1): DSGVTQTPKHLITATGQRVTLRCSPRSGDLSVYWYQQSLDQGLQFLIQYYNGEERAKGNILERFSAQQFPDLHSELNLSSLELGDSALYFCASSGGQGKGVGTEAFFGQGTRLTVV.

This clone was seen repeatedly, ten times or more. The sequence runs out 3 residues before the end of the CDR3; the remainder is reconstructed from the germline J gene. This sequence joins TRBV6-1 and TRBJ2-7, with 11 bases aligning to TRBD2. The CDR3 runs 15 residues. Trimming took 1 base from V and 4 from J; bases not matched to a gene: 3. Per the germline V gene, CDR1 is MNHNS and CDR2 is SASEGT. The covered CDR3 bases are TGTGCCAGCAGTGAAGTAGCGGGAGGGCCTTACGAG. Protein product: CASSEVAGGPYE. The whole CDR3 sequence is CASSEVAGGPYEQYF.

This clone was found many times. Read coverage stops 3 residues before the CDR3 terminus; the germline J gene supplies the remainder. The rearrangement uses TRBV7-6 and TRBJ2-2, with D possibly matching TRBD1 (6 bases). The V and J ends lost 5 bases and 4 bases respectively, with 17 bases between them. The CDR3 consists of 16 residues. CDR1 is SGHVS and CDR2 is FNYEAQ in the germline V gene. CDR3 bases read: TGTGCCAGCAGCAAAACAGGGACGGAGAGCACCGGGGAG. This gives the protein CASSKTGTESTGE. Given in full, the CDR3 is CASSKTGTESTGELFF. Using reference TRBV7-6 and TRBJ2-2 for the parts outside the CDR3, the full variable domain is GAGVSQSPRYKVTKRGQDVALRCDPISGHVSLYWYRQALGQGPEFLTYFNYEAQQDKSGLPNDRFSAERPEGSISTLTIQRTEQRDSAMYRCASSKTGTESTGELFFGEGSRLTVL.

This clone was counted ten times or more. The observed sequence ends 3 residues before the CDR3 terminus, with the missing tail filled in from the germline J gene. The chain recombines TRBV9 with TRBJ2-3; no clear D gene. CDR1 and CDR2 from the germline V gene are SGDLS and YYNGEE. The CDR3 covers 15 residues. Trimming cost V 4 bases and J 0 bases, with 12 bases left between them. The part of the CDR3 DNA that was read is TGTGCCAGCAGCATGCACAGCATAAGCACAGATACG. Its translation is CASSMHSISTDT. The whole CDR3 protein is CASSMHSISTDTQYF. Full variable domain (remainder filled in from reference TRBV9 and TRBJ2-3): DSGVTQTPKHLITATGQRVTLRCSPRSGDLSVYWYQQSLDQGLQFLIQYYNGEERAKGNILERFSAQQFPDLHSELNLSSLELGDSALYFCASSMHSISTDTQYFGPGTRLTVL.

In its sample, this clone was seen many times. The CDR3 bases that were read are TGCGCCAGCAGCTTAAAAGGGTCCGGAGAGACC. This sequence encodes CASSLKGSGET. The entire CDR3 sequence reads CASSLKGSGETQYF. The chain employs TRBV5-1 and TRBJ2-5; no clear D gene. The read halts 3 residues ahead of the CDR3 end, with the missing end drawn from the germline J gene. This CDR3 region has 14 residues. V was shortened by 2 bases and J by 4 bases, with 12 bases between the two germline ends. Looked up from germline, CDR1 is SGHRS and CDR2 is YFSETQ.

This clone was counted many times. The CDR3 sequence: CASSDGTGGEQYF. The covered CDR3 bases are TGCGCCAGCAGCGACGGGACAGGGGGCGAG. The chain links TRBV5-1 to TRBJ2-7; 11 nucleotides agree with TRBD1. The read halts 3 residues ahead of the CDR3 end, with the missing end drawn from the germline J gene. The CDR3 runs to 13 residues. CDR1 is SGHRS, CDR2 YFSETQ, per germline. J gave up 6 bases and V 4 bases, and 3 bases lay outside the gene matches.

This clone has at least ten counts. This chain's CDR3 is CATSDLGRGNTGELFF. The CDR3 DNA, read in part, is TGTGCCACCAGTGATTTAGGCCGGGGGAACACCGGGGAG. The chain carries TRBV24-1 and TRBJ2-2; possible D gene TRBD2, 5 bases. The read stops 3 residues short of the end of the CDR3; the missing end is completed from the germline J gene. V lost 1 base and J 1 base, leaving 9 bases between the germline ends. The CDR3 consists of 16 residues. In germline, CDR1 is KGHDR, CDR2 SFDVKD.

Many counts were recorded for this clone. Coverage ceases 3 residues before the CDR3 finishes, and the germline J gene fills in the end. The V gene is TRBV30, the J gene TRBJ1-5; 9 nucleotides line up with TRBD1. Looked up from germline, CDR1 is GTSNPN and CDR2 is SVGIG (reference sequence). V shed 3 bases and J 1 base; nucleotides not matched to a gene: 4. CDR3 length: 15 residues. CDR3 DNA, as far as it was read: TGTGCCTGGAGCCCTGACAGGGGGAGCAATCAGCCC. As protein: CAWSPDRGSNQP. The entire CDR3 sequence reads CAWSPDRGSNQPQHF. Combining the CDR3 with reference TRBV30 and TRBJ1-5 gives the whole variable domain SQTIHQWPATLVQPVGSPLSLECTVEGTSNPNLYWYRQAAGRGLQLLFYSVGIGQISSEVPQNLSASRPQDRQFILSSKKLLLSDSGFYLCAWSPDRGSNQPQHFGDGTRLSIL.

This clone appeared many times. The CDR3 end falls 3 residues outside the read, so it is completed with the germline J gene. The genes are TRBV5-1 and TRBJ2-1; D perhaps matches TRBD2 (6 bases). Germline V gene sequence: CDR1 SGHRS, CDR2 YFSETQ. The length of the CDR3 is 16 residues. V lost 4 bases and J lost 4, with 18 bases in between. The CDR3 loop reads CASSTTGTLSYNEQFF. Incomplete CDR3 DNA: TGCGCCAGCAGCACAACCGGGACTCTTTCTTACAATGAG.